The TCR beta chain under discussion was sequenced for a study of molecular identifiers for immune sequencing clone quantification. TCRdb reanalysed the PCR reads using MiXCR and keeps one entry per CDR3 protein. Of 50,000 to 65,000 distinct CDR3 sequences in the sample, under 30% were seen once. The table lists this clonotype with many counts. The antigen is not known. Notes on the study in general: Over 99% of CMV-specific effector molecules, but under 1% of naive ones, were in clones above 20 copies. Spiked TCR RNA from one Jurkat cell reportedly showed up when mixed among approximately 990,000 naive cells.

In germline, CDR1 is LNHNV, CDR2 YYDKDF (reference sequence). The CDR3 length is 13 residues. V lost 0 bases and J lost 4, with 3 bases in between. Input material: naive CD8+ T cells from blood, with Jurkat cell RNA spiked in. Specified subset: FACS-sorted CD8+CD4-CCR7+CD45RA+ naive T cells. V gene TRBV15 combines with J gene TRBJ2-2, with D hard to call. This sequence originates from a human donor in good health. Some libraries in this study had Jurkat cell RNA spiked in. CDR3 amino acids: CATSRDLTGELFF. The CDR3 DNA reads TGTGCCACCAGCAGAGATCTCACCGGGGAGCTGTTTTTT. Full variable domain (rest looked up from reference TRBV15 and TRBJ2-2): DAMVIQNPRYQVTQFGKPVTLSCSQTLNHNVMYWYQQKSSQAPKLLFHYYDKDFNNEADTPDNFQSRRPNTSFCFLDIRSPGLGDTAMYLCATSRDLTGELFFGEGSRLTVL.